This T cell receptor beta chain was found in a study of blood T cell repertoires in COVID-19. Here immunoSEQ multiplex PCR was the method, and the copy in TCRdb shows in-frame clones only, minus some. The repertoire holds some 250,000 clones, with 85% to 90% as singletons. This CDR3 contains 15 residues. The V end lost 5 bases, the J end lost 5 bases, and 19 bases lay between the germline ends. Germline values: CDR1 SQVTM, CDR2 ANQGSEA. The sequencing input was peripheral blood. The chain has TRBV29-1 and TRBJ1-5, with D tentatively TRBD1 (5 bases). The sequence was collected from a man aged 55 to 70 with acute or convalescent COVID-19. CDR3 sequence: CSVSGSGGIDQPQHF. CDR3 coding DNA: TGCAGCGTTAGTGGTAGTGGGGGGATAGATCAGCCCCAGCATTTT.